A single sample is the source of the 29 T cell receptor beta chains below, sequenced in a study of graft-versus-host responses after intestinal transplantation. These receptors have no identified antigens. Assay used: immunoSEQ multiplex PCR; TCRdb lists only in-frame clones, some missing. Here the sample spans fewer than 120,000 clones, 93% being singletons. Sequencing was performed on unstimulated CD8+ T cells sorted from spleen or lymph node cells, taken before intestinal transplant. The receptors originated from a human donor who received an intestinal transplant.

The V call is TRBV11-3, the J call TRBJ2-7, with D maybe TRBD1 (5 bases). The germline V gene encodes CDR1 SGHNT and CDR2 YENEEA. The V end was cut by 0 bases, the J end by 5 bases, with 14 bases between. The CDR3 extends over 15 amino acids. The CDR3 loop reads CASSLESTELDEQYF. The DNA of the CDR3 is TGTGCCAGCAGCTTAGAGTCGACAGAGCTAGACGAGCAGTACTTC.

This clone was observed once. The rearrangement links TRBV30 to TRBJ1-1, with a possible D match to TRBD1 (5 bases). The length of the CDR3 is 14 residues. V was pared by 0 bases and J by 0 bases, with 8 bases between. CDR1 GTSNPN and CDR2 SVGIG come from the germline V gene (reference sequence). The CDR3 DNA reads TGTGCCTGGAGTGTTGGGGGATTGAACACTGAAGCTTTCTTT. It encodes CAWSVGGLNTEAFF. Together with reference TRBV30 and TRBJ1-1, the CDR3 gives the full variable domain: SQTIHQWPATLVQPVGSPLSLECTVEGTSNPNLYWYRQAAGRGLQLLFYSVGIGQISSEVPQNLSASRPQDRQFILSSKKLLLSDSGFYLCAWSVGGLNTEAFFGQGTRLTVV.

The chain links TRBV9 to TRBJ2-2, with D possibly TRBD2 on 5 matching bases. Deletions cut 4 bases from V and 6 bases from J, with 10 bases between. The CDR3 is 13 residues long. The germline gives CDR1 SGDLS, CDR2 YYNGEE. The CDR3 spells CASSQTSSGELFF. For the CDR3, the DNA is TGTGCCAGCAGCCAAACTAGTTCCGGGGAGCTGTTTTTT.

This chain connects TRBV10-2 to TRBJ2-1, with D hard to call. Trimming removed 0 bases at V and 4 bases at J, with 7 bases between. Germline CDR1 is WSHSY and CDR2 is SAAADI. This CDR3 is 14 amino acids long. CDR3: CASSESTIYNEQFF. The CDR3 DNA reads TGCGCCAGCAGTGAGTCGACCATATACAATGAGCAGTTCTTC.

The chain carries TRBV25-1 and TRBJ1-1, with 7 bases matching TRBD1. Unmatched junction bases numbered 3, after V lost 7 bases and J lost 1 base. The CDR3 has 13 amino acids. Germline values: CDR1 MGHDK, CDR2 SYGVNS. Here the CDR3 DNA reads TGTGCCAGCACCCGGACAGGGAACACTGAAGCTTTCTTT. Translation: CASTRTGNTEAFF.

Of note for this clone: A read error may produce the germline difference seen at one junction end. This chain connects TRBV6-1 to TRBJ2-7; possibly TRBD2 for D (5 bases). Germline V gives CDR1 MNHNS, CDR2 SASEGT. This CDR3 contains 11 residues. The CDR3 region has the DNA TGTGCCACCCACTTGGGATACGGGAAGCACTTC. This codes for CATHLGYGKHF.

This chain joins TRBV29-1 and TRBJ2-1; 10 bases are a match to TRBD2. Losses at the gene ends were 7 bases for V and 8 bases for J; bases not matched to a gene: 14. The CDR3 consists of 15 residues. Germline CDR1 is SQVTM and CDR2 is ANQGSEA. CDR3 nucleotide sequence: TGCAGCGGGCGCGGATCTAGCGGGAGTCGGTATGAGCAGTTCTTC. Amino acids: CSGRGSSGSRYEQFF.

CDR3 nucleotide sequence: TGCGCCAGCAGCCACGGGGCGAACACCGGGGAGCTGTTTTTT. Encoded protein: CASSHGANTGELFF. The chain links TRBV4-1 to TRBJ2-2; tentative D call: TRBD2 (5 bases). The V gene's germline CDR1 is MGHRA and CDR2 YSYEKL. CDR3 length: 14 amino acids. The ends were cut back, 3 bases at V and 0 bases at J, with 5 bases in the middle.

This clone was observed a single time. V and J are TRBV4-1 and TRBJ1-5; D is possibly TRBD1 (6 bases). The germline V gene has CDR1 MGHRA and CDR2 YSYEKL. Deletions cut 3 bases from V and 5 bases from J, with 17 bases between. This CDR3 has 16 residues. In DNA, the CDR3 is TGCGCCAGCAGCCAGGTTGGACAGAGTATGTATCAGCCCCAGCATTTT. It codes for CASSQVGQSMYQPQHF.

The chain combines TRBV29-1 with TRBJ2-7; 7 positions match TRBD1. Germline trimming cut 6 bases from V and 1 base from J; bases unmatched to any gene: 6. The CDR3 runs to 13 residues. Germline V lookup: CDR1 SQVTM, CDR2 ANQGSEA. CDR3 nucleotide sequence: TGCAGCGTGCATCGGGACAGTTCCTACGAGCAGTACTTC. This translates into CSVHRDSSYEQYF.

V and J are TRBV7-3 and TRBJ2-1, with 9 positions matching TRBD2. The germline gives CDR1 SGHTA, CDR2 FQGTGA. J was trimmed by 3 bases and V by 5 bases; bases with no gene match: 8. The CDR3 runs to 16 residues. In nucleotides, the CDR3 is TGTGCCAGCAGCCTACACTCTAGCGGGATCTACAATGAGCAGTTCTTC. Its translation: CASSLHSSGIYNEQFF.

The chain carries TRBV7-9 and TRBJ2-3; the D is unclear. Germline CDR1 reads SEHNR; CDR2 reads FQNEAQ (reference sequence). V lost 2 bases, J lost 4 bases, and 7 bases lay in between. This CDR3 has 13 residues. The CDR3 reads CASSLQRSDTQYF. CDR3 coding DNA: TGTGCCAGCAGCTTACAGAGGTCAGATACGCAGTATTTT.

This chain joins TRBV13 and TRBJ2-2; tentatively, D is TRBD1 or TRBD2 (7 bases each). Per germline, CDR1 PRHDT and CDR2 FYEKMQ (reference sequence). V lost 3 bases and J 1 base, leaving 15 bases between the germline ends. CDR3 length equals 17 residues. The CDR3 DNA reads TGTGCCAGCAGCTTCCTGCAGGGGGGGATGAACACCGGGGAGCTGTTTTTT. It encodes CASSFLQGGMNTGELFF.

The chain carries TRBV28 and TRBJ2-2; D not certain. V was cut by 3 bases and J by 7 bases, with 12 bases left in between. Per germline, CDR1 MDHEN and CDR2 SYDVKM. The CDR3 is made up of 14 amino acids. The CDR3 sequence is CASSFTQAYGELFF. In nucleotides, the CDR3 is TGTGCCAGCAGTTTCACGCAGGCCTACGGGGAGCTGTTTTTT.

This chain links TRBV29-1 with TRBJ1-1, with D tentatively TRBD1 (6 bases). Trimming cost V 4 bases and J 5 bases, with 8 bases left between them. This CDR3 spans 11 amino acids. CDR1 and CDR2 from the germline V gene are SQVTM and ANQGSEA. CDR3 loop: CSVGGGTEAFF. The CDR3 DNA is TGCAGCGTTGGAGGGGGGACTGAAGCTTTCTTT.

This chain links TRBV10-1 with TRBJ2-1, with D maybe TRBD2 (5 bases). V lost 2 bases and J 7 bases, leaving 15 bases between the germline ends. The CDR3 loop spans 15 amino acids. Germline V gives CDR1 WNHNN, CDR2 SYGVQD (reference sequence). Here the CDR3 reads CASSEEERGSNEQFF. CDR3 bases: TGCGCCAGCAGTGAGGAAGAACGGGGTTCAAATGAGCAGTTCTTC.

The rearrangement links TRBV28 to TRBJ2-7, with D tentatively TRBD2 (6 bases). CDR1 is MDHEN and CDR2 is SYDVKM in the germline V gene. CDR3 size: 14 residues. V was cut by 6 bases and J by 6 bases, with 18 bases left in between. The CDR3 region has the DNA TGTGCCAGCAGGGGGGGTGTTGGCCCTACCGAGCAGTACTTC. This gives the protein CASRGGVGPTEQYF. Full variable domain (outside the CDR3, taken from reference TRBV28 and TRBJ2-7): DVKVTQSSRYLVKRTGEKVFLECVQDMDHENMFWYRQDPGLGLRLIYFSYDVKMKEKGDIPEGYSVSREKKERFSLILESASTNQTSMYLCASRGGVGPTEQYFGPGTRLTVT.

The V and J genes are TRBV19 and TRBJ1-1; D perhaps matches TRBD1 (6 bases). Germline V gives CDR1 LNHDA, CDR2 SQIVND (reference sequence). With 5 bases removed from V and 7 bases from J, the gap between germline ends came to 14 bases. The CDR3 spans 13 residues. The CDR3 DNA reads TGTGCCAGTAGTCTCCGAGGGGGAGGTGAAGCTTTCTTT. This codes for CASSLRGGGEAFF. Full variable domain (outside the CDR3, taken from reference TRBV19 and TRBJ1-1): DGGITQSPKYLFRKEGQNVTLSCEQNLNHDAMYWYRQDPGQGLRLIYYSQIVNDFQKGDIAEGYSVSREKKESFPLTVTSAQKNPTAFYLCASSLRGGGEAFFGQGTRLTVV.

About this clone: Other DNA sequences from this sample encode an identical CDR3 as well. The chain carries TRBV28 and TRBJ2-7; D ambiguous. Germline V CDR1 and CDR2: MDHEN, SYDVKM. Between the trimmed V and J ends, which lost 6 bases and 1 base, there was a span of 4 bases. The CDR3 runs to 11 residues. The CDR3 nucleotides read TGTGCCAGCAGCCGATCCTACGAGCAGTACTTC. Translated: CASSRSYEQYF.

This chain joins TRBV27 and TRBJ2-2, with D possibly being TRBD1 or TRBD2 (5 bases each). Germline values: CDR1 MNHEY, CDR2 SMNVEV (reference sequence). The CDR3 has 13 residues. Between the trimmed V and J ends, which lost 6 bases and 6 bases, there was a span of 11 bases. CDR3 in amino acids: CASSHGTSGELFF. The CDR3 coding sequence is TGTGCCAGCAGCCATGGGACGTCCGGGGAGCTGTTTTTT.

The chain has TRBV6-7 and TRBJ1-4; D gene unclear. TRBV6-7 is an open reading frame whose function is uncertain. V lost 5 bases and J 5 bases, leaving 6 bases between the germline ends. The CDR3 has 12 amino acids. CDR3 sequence (DNA): TGTGCCAGCAGTCCCTTAAATGAAAAACTGTTTTTT. This gives the protein CASSPLNEKLFF.

The chain links TRBV7-6 to TRBJ2-1; TRBD2 agrees at 7 bases. Per the germline V gene, CDR1 is SGHVS and CDR2 is FNYEAQ. With V trimmed by 4 bases and J by 6 bases, 12 bases remained unmatched. The CDR3 runs 16 residues. The CDR3 coding sequence is TGTGCCAGCAGCTATACTGGCGGGAGAGTCCCCAATGAGCAGTTCTTC. Encoded protein: CASSYTGGRVPNEQFF.

The sample holds one count of this clone. This chain links TRBV19 with TRBJ1-1; D remains ambiguous. Trimming shortened V by 7 bases and J by 2 bases, and 17 bases separated the two germline ends. Germline loops: CDR1 LNHDA, CDR2 SQIVND (reference sequence). This CDR3 is 15 amino acids long. In nucleotides, the CDR3 is TGTGCCAGTACCTTCGGCCCCCCAGGTAACACTGAAGCTTTCTTT. Amino acids: CASTFGPPGNTEAFF.

V and J are TRBV6-5 and TRBJ2-7; D could derive from TRBD1 or TRBD2 (5 bases each). Per germline, CDR1 MNHEY and CDR2 SVGAGI. V was clipped by 5 bases and J by 0 bases, with 14 bases between them. The length of the CDR3 is 15 residues. CDR3 protein: CASSPGTGTSYEQYF. CDR3 sequence (DNA): TGTGCCAGCAGTCCCGGGACGGGGACCTCCTACGAGCAGTACTTC.

The genes are TRBV29-1 and TRBJ1-1; 12 bases line up with TRBD1. The CDR3 spans 14 residues. V gave up 7 bases and J gave up 8 bases; unmatched junction bases: 11. In germline, CDR1 is SQVTM, CDR2 ANQGSEA. CDR3 nucleotide sequence: TGCAGCGCCGATGGGGGGACAGGGGGCCTCGAAGCTTTCTTT. Protein sequence: CSADGGTGGLEAFF. Combining the CDR3 with reference TRBV29-1 and TRBJ1-1 gives the whole variable domain SAVISQKPSRDICQRGTSLTIQCQVDSQVTMMFWYRQQPGQSLTLIATANQGSEATYESGFVIDKFPISRPNLTFSTLTVSNMSPEDSSIYLCSADGGTGGLEAFFGQGTRLTVV.

This rearrangement joins TRBV5-1 to TRBJ2-7; no clear D. This CDR3 is 12 amino acids long. V was shortened by 5 bases and J by 6 bases, with 12 bases between the two germline ends. Germline-derived CDR1 and CDR2 are SGHRS and YFSETQ. The CDR3 loop is CASRSPGVEQYF. CDR3 in DNA: TGCGCCAGCAGGTCGCCAGGCGTCGAGCAGTACTTC.

This sequence joins TRBV6-1 and TRBJ2-7; D is perhaps TRBD1 (5 bases). This CDR3 has 14 amino acids. Trimming removed 0 bases from V and 6 bases from J, with 12 bases in between. Germline V gene sequence: CDR1 MNHNS, CDR2 SASEGT. CDR3 DNA sequence: TGTGCCAGCAGTGAAGCGACAGACCTTGGCGAGCAGTACTTC. Protein sequence: CASSEATDLGEQYF.

The CDR3 sequence is CASSPGTLSYEQYF. The CDR3 region has the DNA TGTGCCAGTAGTCCCGGGACCCTCTCCTACGAGCAGTACTTC. The chain uses TRBV19 and TRBJ2-7; the D gene could be TRBD1 or TRBD2 (5 bases each). The CDR3 length is 14 residues. The V end was cut by 5 bases, the J end by 0 bases, with 11 bases between. The germline CDR1 and CDR2 sequences are LNHDA and SQIVND (reference sequence). Full variable domain (rest looked up from reference TRBV19 and TRBJ2-7): DGGITQSPKYLFRKEGQNVTLSCEQNLNHDAMYWYRQDPGQGLRLIYYSQIVNDFQKGDIAEGYSVSREKKESFPLTVTSAQKNPTAFYLCASSPGTLSYEQYFGPGTRLTVT.

The chain uses TRBV2 and TRBJ1-3; D remains unclear. CDR1 is SNHLY, CDR2 FYNNEI, per germline. The CDR3 runs to 15 residues. V lost 1 base and J 1 base, leaving 8 bases between the germline ends. The CDR3 coding sequence is TGTGCCAGCAGTGAAGTGGAACATTCTGGAAACACCATATATTTT. The encoded protein is CASSEVEHSGNTIYF.